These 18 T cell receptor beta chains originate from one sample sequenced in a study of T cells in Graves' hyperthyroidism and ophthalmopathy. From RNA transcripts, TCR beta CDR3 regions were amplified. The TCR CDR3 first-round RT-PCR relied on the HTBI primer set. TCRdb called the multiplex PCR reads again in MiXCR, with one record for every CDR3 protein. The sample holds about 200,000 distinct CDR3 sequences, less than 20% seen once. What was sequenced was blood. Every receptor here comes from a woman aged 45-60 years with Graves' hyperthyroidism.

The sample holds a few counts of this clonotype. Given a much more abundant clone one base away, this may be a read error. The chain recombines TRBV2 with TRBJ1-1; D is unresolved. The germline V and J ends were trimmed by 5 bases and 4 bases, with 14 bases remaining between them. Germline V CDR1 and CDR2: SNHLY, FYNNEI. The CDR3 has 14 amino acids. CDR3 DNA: TGTGCCAGCAGTTTCAGGCAGAAAAGCACTGAAGCTTTCTTT. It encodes CASSFRQKSTEAFF.

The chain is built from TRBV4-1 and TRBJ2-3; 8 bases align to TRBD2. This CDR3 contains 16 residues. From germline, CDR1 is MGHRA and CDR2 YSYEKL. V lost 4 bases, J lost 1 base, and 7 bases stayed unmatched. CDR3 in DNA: TGCGCCAGCAGCCCGCGGACTAGCCCGGGCACAGATACGCAGTATTTT. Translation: CASSPRTSPGTDTQYF.

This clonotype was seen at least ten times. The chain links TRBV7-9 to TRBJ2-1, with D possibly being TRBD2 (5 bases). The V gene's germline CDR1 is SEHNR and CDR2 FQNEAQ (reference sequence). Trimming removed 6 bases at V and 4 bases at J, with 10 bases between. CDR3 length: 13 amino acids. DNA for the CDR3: TGTGCCAGCAGAGCGGCGCTGTACAATGAGCAGTTCTTC. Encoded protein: CASRAALYNEQFF.

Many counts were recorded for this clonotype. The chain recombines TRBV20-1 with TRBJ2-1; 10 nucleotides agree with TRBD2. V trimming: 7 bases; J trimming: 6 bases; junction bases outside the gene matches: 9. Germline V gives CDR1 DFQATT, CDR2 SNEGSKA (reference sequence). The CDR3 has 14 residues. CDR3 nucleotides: TGCAGTGACTTGAGGGCTAGCGGGAGCAATGAGCAGTTCTTC. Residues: CSDLRASGSNEQFF.

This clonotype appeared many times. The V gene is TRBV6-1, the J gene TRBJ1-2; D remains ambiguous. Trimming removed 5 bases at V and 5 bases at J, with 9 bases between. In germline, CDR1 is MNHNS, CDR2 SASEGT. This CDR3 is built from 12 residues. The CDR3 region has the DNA TGTGCCAGCAGTCATGGTCGATATGGCTACACCTTC. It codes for CASSHGRYGYTF.

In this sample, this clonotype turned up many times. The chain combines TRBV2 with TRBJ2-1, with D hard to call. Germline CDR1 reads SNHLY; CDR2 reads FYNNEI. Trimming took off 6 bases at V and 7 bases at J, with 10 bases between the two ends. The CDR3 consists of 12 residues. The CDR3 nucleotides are TGTGCCAGCAGCATTACAGCTAATGAGCAGTTCTTC. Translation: CASSITANEQFF.

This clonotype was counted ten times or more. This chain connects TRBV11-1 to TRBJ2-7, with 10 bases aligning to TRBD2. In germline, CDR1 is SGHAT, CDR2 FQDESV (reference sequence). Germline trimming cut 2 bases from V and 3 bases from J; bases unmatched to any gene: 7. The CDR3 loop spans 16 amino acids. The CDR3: CASSLSASGRFYEQYF. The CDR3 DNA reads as TGTGCCAGCAGCTTATCTGCTAGCGGGAGATTCTACGAGCAGTACTTC. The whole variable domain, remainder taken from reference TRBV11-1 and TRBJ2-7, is EAEVAQSPRYKITEKSQAVAFWCDPISGHATLYWYRQILGQGPELLVQFQDESVVDDSQLPKDRFSAERLKGVDSTLKIQPAELGDSAMYLCASSLSASGRFYEQYFGPGTRLTVT.

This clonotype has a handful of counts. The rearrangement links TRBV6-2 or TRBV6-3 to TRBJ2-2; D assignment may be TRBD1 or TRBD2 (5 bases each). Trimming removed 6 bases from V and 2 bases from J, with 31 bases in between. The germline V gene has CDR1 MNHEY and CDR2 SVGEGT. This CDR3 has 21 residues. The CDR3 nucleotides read TGTGCCAGCAGCGTGGCGAAGCGGACAAAACCTGAACCTCTAAACACCGGGGAGCTGTTTTTT. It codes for CASSVAKRTKPEPLNTGELFF.

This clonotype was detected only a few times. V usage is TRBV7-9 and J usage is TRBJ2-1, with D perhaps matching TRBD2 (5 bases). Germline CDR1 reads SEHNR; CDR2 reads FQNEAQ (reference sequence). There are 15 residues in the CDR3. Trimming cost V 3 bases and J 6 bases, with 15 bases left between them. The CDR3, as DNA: TGTGCCAGCAGCTTTACCCTCGGGGTCTCCAATGAGCAGTTCTTC. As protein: CASSFTLGVSNEQFF.

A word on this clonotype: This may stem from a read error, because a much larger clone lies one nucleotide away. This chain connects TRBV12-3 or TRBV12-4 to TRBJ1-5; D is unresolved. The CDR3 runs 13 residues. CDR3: CASSLGQDQPRHF. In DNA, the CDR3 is TGTGCCAGCAGTTTGGGTCAAGATCAGCCCCGGCATTTT.

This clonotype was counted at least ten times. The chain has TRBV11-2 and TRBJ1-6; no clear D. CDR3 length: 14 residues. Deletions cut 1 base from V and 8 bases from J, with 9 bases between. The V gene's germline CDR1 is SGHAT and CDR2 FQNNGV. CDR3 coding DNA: TGTGCCAGCAGCTTAGGGCGCAGGTATTCACCCCTCCACTTT. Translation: CASSLGRRYSPLHF.

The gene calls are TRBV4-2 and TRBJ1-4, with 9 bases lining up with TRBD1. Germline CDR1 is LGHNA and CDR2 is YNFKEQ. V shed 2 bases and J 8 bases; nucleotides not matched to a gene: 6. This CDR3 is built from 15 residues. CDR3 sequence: CASSQRTGEGEKLFF. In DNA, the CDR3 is TGTGCCAGCAGCCAAAGGACAGGGGAAGGGGAAAAACTGTTTTTT.

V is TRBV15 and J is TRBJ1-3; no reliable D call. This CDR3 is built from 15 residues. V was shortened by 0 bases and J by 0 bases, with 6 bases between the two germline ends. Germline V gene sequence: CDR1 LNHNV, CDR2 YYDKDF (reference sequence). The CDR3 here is CATSREAVSGNTIYF. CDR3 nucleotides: TGTGCCACCAGCAGAGAGGCTGTCTCTGGAAACACCATATATTTT. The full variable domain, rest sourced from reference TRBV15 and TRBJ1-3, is DAMVIQNPRYQVTQFGKPVTLSCSQTLNHNVMYWYQQKSSQAPKLLFHYYDKDFNNEADTPDNFQSRRPNTSFCFLDIRSPGLGDTAMYLCATSREAVSGNTIYFGEGSWLTVV.

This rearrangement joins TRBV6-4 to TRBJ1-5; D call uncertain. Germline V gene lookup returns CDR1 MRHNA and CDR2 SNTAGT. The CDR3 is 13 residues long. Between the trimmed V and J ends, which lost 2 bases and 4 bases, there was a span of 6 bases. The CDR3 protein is CASSDEGNQPQHF. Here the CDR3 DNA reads TGTGCCAGCAGTGACGAAGGGAATCAGCCCCAGCATTTT.

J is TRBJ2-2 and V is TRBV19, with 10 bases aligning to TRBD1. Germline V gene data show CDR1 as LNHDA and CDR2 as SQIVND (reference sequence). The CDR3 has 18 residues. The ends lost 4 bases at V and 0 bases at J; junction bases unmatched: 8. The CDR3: CASSSKRQGAANTGELFF. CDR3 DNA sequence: TGTGCCAGTAGTAGTAAGAGACAGGGGGCAGCGAACACCGGGGAGCTGTTTTTT.

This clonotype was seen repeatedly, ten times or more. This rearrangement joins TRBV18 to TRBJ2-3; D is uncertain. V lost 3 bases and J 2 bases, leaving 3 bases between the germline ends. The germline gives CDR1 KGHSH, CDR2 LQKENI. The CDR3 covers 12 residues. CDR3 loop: CASSPNTDTQYF. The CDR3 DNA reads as TGTGCCAGCTCACCCAACACAGATACGCAGTATTTT.

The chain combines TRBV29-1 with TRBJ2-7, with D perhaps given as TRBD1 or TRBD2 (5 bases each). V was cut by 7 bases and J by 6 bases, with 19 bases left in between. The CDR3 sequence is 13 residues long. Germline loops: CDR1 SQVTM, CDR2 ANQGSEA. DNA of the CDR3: TGCAGCGCCGAGGGGCAGGGTGGATCCGAGCAGTACTTC. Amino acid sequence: CSAEGQGGSEQYF.

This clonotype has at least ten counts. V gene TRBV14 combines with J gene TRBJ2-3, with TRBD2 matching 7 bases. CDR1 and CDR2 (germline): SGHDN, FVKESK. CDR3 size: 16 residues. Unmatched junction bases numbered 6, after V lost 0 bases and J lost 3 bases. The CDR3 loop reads CASSQDGGSTTDTQYF. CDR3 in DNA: TGTGCCAGCAGCCAAGATGGCGGGAGCACAACAGATACGCAGTATTTT.